A selection of T cell receptor beta chains follows, all from one sample in a study of blood T cell repertoires in COVID-19. The data were produced by immunoSEQ multiplex PCR, yet TCRdb's version contains in-frame clones alone and is incomplete. Here the sample spans about 200,000 clones, around 90% being singletons. What was sequenced was PBMCs or T cells enriched from blood (not recorded which). The receptors originated from a woman aged 18-29 years who had recovered from COVID-19. CDR3s include the opening cysteine and the closing phenylalanine or tryptophan. A D gene is named only where the DNA matches it firmly. Expanded clones get a size class; other rows say once, few or many, or leave the size out.

V	size	D	J	DNA	CDR3
TRBV30	.	.	TRBJ1-2	TGTGCCTGGAGTGTCCCTTATGGCTACACCTTC	CAWSVPYGYTF
TRBV5-4	.	.	TRBJ1-3	TGTGCCAGCAGCGGCACAGGGTCGGCCGGAAACACCATATATTTT	CASSGTGSAGNTIYF
TRBV4-2	.	.	TRBJ2-3	TGTGCCAGCAGCCAACTACAGGGTACAGATACGCAGTATTTT	CASSQLQGTDTQYF
TRBV4-1	.	TRBD1	TRBJ1-2	TGCGCCAGCAGCCAGAGGACAGGGAACTATGGCTACACCTTC	CASSQRTGNYGYTF
TRBV28	.	TRBD1	TRBJ1-2	TGTGCCAGTTTGGACAGGGGGCGCCCTGAATGGTATGGCTACACCTTC	CASLDRGRPEWYGYTF
TRBV25-1	few	.	TRBJ1-3	TGTGCCAGCAGTGAATTTCTGCAGGGGATTTACTATTTT	CASSEFLQGIYYF
TRBV4-1	.	TRBD2	TRBJ2-1	TGCGCCAGCAGCCTATATGCGGGGGGGCATAATGAGCAGTTCTTC	CASSLYAGGHNEQFF
TRBV30	.	.	TRBJ2-1	TGTGCCTGGACCCAGGGTAGCACAGTCAGGTTCTTC	CAWTQGSTVRFF
TRBV2	.	TRBD1	TRBJ2-1	TGTGCCAGCAGCTCAGGGACAGGGGGCTACAATGAGCAGTTCTTC	CASSSGTGGYNEQFF
TRBV5-1	.	TRBD2	TRBJ2-3	TGCGCCAGCAGCGACCCTAGCGGGGGGGCCACAGATACGCAGTATTTT	CASSDPSGGATDTQYF
TRBV6-1	.	.	TRBJ1-2	TGTGCCAGCAGTGTGGGGGGTCGGGGCGCGGTCTATGGCTACACCTTC	CASSVGGRGAVYGYTF
TRBV5-1	.	TRBD2	TRBJ2-7	TGCGCCAGCAGCTTGAATTCTCGGACGGGGGGACCCTACGAGCAGTACTTC	CASSLNSRTGGPYEQYF
TRBV5-4	.	TRBD2	TRBJ2-3	TGTGCCAGCAGCTTGCGGCTAGCGGGGGGCATCACAGATACGCAGTATTTT	CASSLRLAGGITDTQYF
TRBV4-2	.	TRBD2	TRBJ2-5	TGTGCCAGCAGCCAAAGCTCTAGCGGGGGGGGTCAAGAGACCCAGTACTTC	CASSQSSSGGGQETQYF
TRBV12-5	.	TRBD1	TRBJ2-2	TGTGCTAGTGCCTTTCGACAGGGAAACACCGGGGAGCTGTTTTTT	CASAFRQGNTGELFF
TRBV6-5	once	TRBD1	TRBJ2-5	TGTGCCAGCAGGTCAGGGGGCGGTGAGACCCAGTACTTC	CASRSGGGETQYF
TRBV21-1	.	.	TRBJ2-2	TGTGCCAGCAAAAAGTCGAAAGAGCGGGGGGGCCTGGACACCGGGGAGCTGTTTTTT	CASKKSKERGGLDTGELFF
TRBV7-9	.	.	TRBJ2-3	TGTGCCAGCAGCACGGGACTGTCAGCAGATACGCAGTATTTT	CASSTGLSADTQYF
TRBV6-5	.	TRBD1	TRBJ1-1	TGTGCCAGCAGTTACGGGGGGACAGGGGCCGGTGAAGCTTTCTTT	CASSYGGTGAGEAFF
TRBV4-1	.	TRBD1	TRBJ1-2	TGCGCCAGCAGCCACAATATTGGGACAGGGGCCAGCTACACCTTC	CASSHNIGTGASYTF
TRBV30	.	.	TRBJ2-7	TGTGCCTGGAGTGTACGTTTCAGGGTCCACGAGCAGTACTTC	CAWSVRFRVHEQYF
TRBV29-1	.	.	TRBJ2-1	TGCAGCGCCGTATCCTACAATGAGCAGTTCTTC	CSAVSYNEQFF
TRBV7-9	once	.	TRBJ2-7	TGTGCCAGCAGCTCATCCTGGGGCAATATGAGCTCCTACGAGCAGTACTTC	CASSSSWGNMSSYEQYF
TRBV6-5	many	TRBD1	TRBJ1-5	TGTGCCAGCAGTTACCTACCCGACAGGGCTCAGCCCCAGCATTTT	CASSYLPDRAQPQHF
TRBV5-1	once	.	TRBJ1-1	TGCGCCAGCAGCTTGGTCCAGGGCACTGAAGCTTTCTTT	CASSLVQGTEAFF
TRBV13	.	TRBD1	TRBJ2-3	TGTGCCAGCAGCTCAAAACGGGGCAGGGGGATAGATACGCAGTATTTT	CASSSKRGRGIDTQYF
TRBV12-3/TRBV12-4	.	.	TRBJ2-3	TGTGCCAGCAGTAGGGGGGATACGCAGTATTTT	CASSRGDTQYF
TRBV19	.	TRBD1	TRBJ1-6	TGTGCCAGTAGAGGACCGGGACAGGGGCTTCCCCTCCACTTT	CASRGPGQGLPLHF
TRBV2	.	.	TRBJ1-5	TGTGCCAGCAGTGAAGCGGCCCAGGGATTAGGACAGCCCCAGCATTTT	CASSEAAQGLGQPQHF
TRBV27	.	.	TRBJ1-6	TGTGCCAGCAGCGTCTACAGCTCCTATAATTCACCCCTCCACTTT	CASSVYSSYNSPLHF
TRBV19	.	TRBD1	TRBJ1-5	TGTGCCAGTAGTAAAGGGACAGGGCGTAGCAATCAGCCCCAGCATTTT	CASSKGTGRSNQPQHF
TRBV28	.	.	TRBJ1-6	TGTGCCAGCAGTCCCGGGGGGTCGTGGTCCTATAATTCACCCCTCCACTTT	CASSPGGSWSYNSPLHF
TRBV18	.	.	TRBJ1-4	TGTGCCAGCTCACAGGGGCCGGCTAATGAAAAACTGTTTTTT	CASSQGPANEKLFF
TRBV10-3	.	TRBD2	TRBJ2-2	TGTGCCATCCAGTCCTCGGGGGGACGGAGGCACACCGGGGAGCTGTTTTTT	CAIQSSGGRRHTGELFF
TRBV5-1	.	TRBD2	TRBJ2-3	TGCGCCAGCAGCAAGCGGGGGGGCCAAGCAGATACGCAGTATTTT	CASSKRGGQADTQYF
TRBV2	.	TRBD1	TRBJ2-5	TGTGCCAGCAGTGCCCCCAACAGGGGGCGAGGAGAGACCCAGTACTTC	CASSAPNRGRGETQYF
TRBV30	.	.	TRBJ1-1	TGTGCCTGGAGTAGGGTGGCGGGATCTGAAGCTTTCTTT	CAWSRVAGSEAFF
TRBV7-9	once	.	TRBJ1-2	TGTGCCAGCAGCTTAGTCGTCGGCCCCAGCGCACCTTATGGCTACACCTTC	CASSLVVGPSAPYGYTF
TRBV6-5	.	.	TRBJ1-6	TGTGCCAGCAGTACAGGGACCCAGGGGAATTCACCCCTCCACTTT	CASSTGTQGNSPLHF
TRBV2	.	TRBD1	TRBJ1-1	TGTGCCACTATAACGGGACAGATGAACACTGAAGCTTTCTTT	CATITGQMNTEAFF
TRBV28	.	TRBD2	TRBJ2-7	TGTGCCAGCAGTCCAATAAGCTCCGTTAGCGGGATTTACTACGAGCAGTACTTC	CASSPISSVSGIYYEQYF
TRBV24-1	.	.	TRBJ2-7	TGTGCCACCAGTGATACCTCGACAGGCCTCTACGAGCAGTACTTC	CATSDTSTGLYEQYF
TRBV30	.	.	TRBJ1-6	TGTGCCTGGAGTGTACGTCTAGATATCAGTCGAAATTCACCCCTCCACTTT	CAWSVRLDISRNSPLHF
TRBV30	.	TRBD1	TRBJ2-7	TGTGCCTGGAGGGGCCGGGACAGGGGACACGAGCAGTACTTC	CAWRGRDRGHEQYF
TRBV7-9	.	.	TRBJ1-2	TGTGCCAGCAGCTTAGTAGGGGCACAGGGAATGGGTGGCTACACCTTC	CASSLVGAQGMGGYTF
TRBV28	.	.	TRBJ1-1	TGTGCCAGCAGTTTAGTAGCAGGGCTTGAAGCTTTCTTT	CASSLVAGLEAFF
TRBV9	.	.	TRBJ2-7	TGTGCCAGCAGCGACGGAGAGGCCGGGGAGCAGTACTTC	CASSDGEAGEQYF
TRBV10-1	.	TRBD1	TRBJ2-3	TGCGCCAGCAGTGACAGGGGGACAGATACGCAGTATTTT	CASSDRGTDTQYF
TRBV24-1	.	TRBD1	TRBJ2-1	TGTGCCACCAGTGATGCACTCCCGGGACAGGGGGCAAATGAGCAGTTCTTC	CATSDALPGQGANEQFF
TRBV25-1	once	.	TRBJ1-3	TGTGCCAGCAGTGGGCAGGTTGGAAACACCATATATTTT	CASSGQVGNTIYF
TRBV27	.	.	TRBJ1-3	TGTGCCAGCAGTTTATCTCGCTCTGGAAACACCATATATTTT	CASSLSRSGNTIYF
TRBV6-5	.	TRBD1	TRBJ2-7	TGTGCCAGCGGACAGGGGTACGAGCAGTACTTC	CASGQGYEQYF
TRBV28	.	TRBD1	TRBJ1-1	TGTGCCAGCAGTTTAGGGACAGGGGGCACTGAAGCTTTCTTT	CASSLGTGGTEAFF